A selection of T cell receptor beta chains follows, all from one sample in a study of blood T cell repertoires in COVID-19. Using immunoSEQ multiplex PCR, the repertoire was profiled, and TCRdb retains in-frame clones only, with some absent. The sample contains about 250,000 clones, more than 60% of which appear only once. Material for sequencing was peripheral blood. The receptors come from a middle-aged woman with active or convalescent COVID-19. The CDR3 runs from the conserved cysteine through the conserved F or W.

CDR3aa: CASSGYGQSYEQYF
v_gene: TRBV5-1
j_gene: TRBJ2-7

CDR3aa: CASSLETGVSYEQYF
v_gene: TRBV7-6
j_gene: TRBJ2-7

CDR3aa: CASSLAFGGQDNSPLHF
v_gene: TRBV5-4
j_gene: TRBJ1-6

CDR3aa: CSVYTPGSYNEQFF
v_gene: TRBV29-1
j_gene: TRBJ2-1

CDR3aa: CASSLAGGTQGIYNSPLHF
v_gene: TRBV7-6
j_gene: TRBJ1-6

CDR3aa: CASSLKQQGGTDTQYF
v_gene: TRBV5-4
j_gene: TRBJ2-3

CDR3aa: CASSPTGENGELFF
v_gene: TRBV6-4
j_gene: TRBJ2-2

CDR3aa: CSVGTGGLTEAFF
v_gene: TRBV29-1
j_gene: TRBJ1-1

CDR3aa: CASSTGAWTEAFF
v_gene: TRBV6-5
j_gene: TRBJ1-1

CDR3aa: CASGEQGYTDTQYF
v_gene: TRBV5-1
j_gene: TRBJ2-3

CDR3aa: CATSRDPGGVGNTIYF
v_gene: TRBV15
j_gene: TRBJ1-3

CDR3aa: CASSGGGRKNIQYF
v_gene: TRBV6-6
j_gene: TRBJ2-4

CDR3aa: CASRRIAQDTQYF
v_gene: TRBV19
j_gene: TRBJ2-3

CDR3aa: CASSLGQEAFF
v_gene: TRBV18
j_gene: TRBJ1-1